Included here is one T cell receptor beta chain sequence, with context. This clonotype was counted many times. The antigen this receptor binds is unknown. Per-base quality was not reported, and no clone a single base away is much larger than it. Here V drops 9 bases and J drops 3 bases, and the junction holds 9 bases not matched to any gene. The CDR3 runs 15 residues from the cysteine to the phenylalanine. Of the read, only the CDR3 DNA is kept; its 45 bases are in frame from base 1. Via the germline V gene (reference sequence), CDR1 is LNHDA and CDR2 SQIVND. The sample is drawn from a study of T cell repertoires in cytomegalovirus infection (dated by TCRdb to between 2018 and 2020). As for the study more broadly: Donor HLA type was relevant to the analysis, because carriage of CMV infection together with the matching HLA type was indicated by public TCR beta signatures.

Sequenced on an Illumina HiSeq 1500. TCRdb's own reprocessing of the public reads used fastp at Q25 and MiXCR and kept productive beta chains. Rows are combined by CDR3 protein, so each entry shows the most common genes and DNA. Across this sample there are some 240,000 distinct CDR3 sequences, with about a sixth seen only once. The ten largest clones take up 40% to 55% of the sample. What the authors observed across the whole study: The ex vivo response was dominated by HLA-C-restricted CMV-specific TCR beta clonotypes, which also provided the single most frequent clonotype in two of eight donors. Cumulative frequency of public TCR beta family members discriminated carriers of CMV infection plus the relevant HLA type in this cohort and an independent 352-donor cohort.

The clonotype was recovered from a human donor in good health (CMV status not recorded). Some clones in this sample may be carry-over from other donors' samples. The sample consisted of CD8+ T cells from PBMCs. The chain employs TRBV19 and TRBJ1-5; 9 junctional bases match TRBD1. The CDR3 sequence is CASFPGQGANQPQHF. The DNA reads TGTGCCAGCTTCCCGGGACAGGGAGCCAATCAGCCCCAGCATTTT.